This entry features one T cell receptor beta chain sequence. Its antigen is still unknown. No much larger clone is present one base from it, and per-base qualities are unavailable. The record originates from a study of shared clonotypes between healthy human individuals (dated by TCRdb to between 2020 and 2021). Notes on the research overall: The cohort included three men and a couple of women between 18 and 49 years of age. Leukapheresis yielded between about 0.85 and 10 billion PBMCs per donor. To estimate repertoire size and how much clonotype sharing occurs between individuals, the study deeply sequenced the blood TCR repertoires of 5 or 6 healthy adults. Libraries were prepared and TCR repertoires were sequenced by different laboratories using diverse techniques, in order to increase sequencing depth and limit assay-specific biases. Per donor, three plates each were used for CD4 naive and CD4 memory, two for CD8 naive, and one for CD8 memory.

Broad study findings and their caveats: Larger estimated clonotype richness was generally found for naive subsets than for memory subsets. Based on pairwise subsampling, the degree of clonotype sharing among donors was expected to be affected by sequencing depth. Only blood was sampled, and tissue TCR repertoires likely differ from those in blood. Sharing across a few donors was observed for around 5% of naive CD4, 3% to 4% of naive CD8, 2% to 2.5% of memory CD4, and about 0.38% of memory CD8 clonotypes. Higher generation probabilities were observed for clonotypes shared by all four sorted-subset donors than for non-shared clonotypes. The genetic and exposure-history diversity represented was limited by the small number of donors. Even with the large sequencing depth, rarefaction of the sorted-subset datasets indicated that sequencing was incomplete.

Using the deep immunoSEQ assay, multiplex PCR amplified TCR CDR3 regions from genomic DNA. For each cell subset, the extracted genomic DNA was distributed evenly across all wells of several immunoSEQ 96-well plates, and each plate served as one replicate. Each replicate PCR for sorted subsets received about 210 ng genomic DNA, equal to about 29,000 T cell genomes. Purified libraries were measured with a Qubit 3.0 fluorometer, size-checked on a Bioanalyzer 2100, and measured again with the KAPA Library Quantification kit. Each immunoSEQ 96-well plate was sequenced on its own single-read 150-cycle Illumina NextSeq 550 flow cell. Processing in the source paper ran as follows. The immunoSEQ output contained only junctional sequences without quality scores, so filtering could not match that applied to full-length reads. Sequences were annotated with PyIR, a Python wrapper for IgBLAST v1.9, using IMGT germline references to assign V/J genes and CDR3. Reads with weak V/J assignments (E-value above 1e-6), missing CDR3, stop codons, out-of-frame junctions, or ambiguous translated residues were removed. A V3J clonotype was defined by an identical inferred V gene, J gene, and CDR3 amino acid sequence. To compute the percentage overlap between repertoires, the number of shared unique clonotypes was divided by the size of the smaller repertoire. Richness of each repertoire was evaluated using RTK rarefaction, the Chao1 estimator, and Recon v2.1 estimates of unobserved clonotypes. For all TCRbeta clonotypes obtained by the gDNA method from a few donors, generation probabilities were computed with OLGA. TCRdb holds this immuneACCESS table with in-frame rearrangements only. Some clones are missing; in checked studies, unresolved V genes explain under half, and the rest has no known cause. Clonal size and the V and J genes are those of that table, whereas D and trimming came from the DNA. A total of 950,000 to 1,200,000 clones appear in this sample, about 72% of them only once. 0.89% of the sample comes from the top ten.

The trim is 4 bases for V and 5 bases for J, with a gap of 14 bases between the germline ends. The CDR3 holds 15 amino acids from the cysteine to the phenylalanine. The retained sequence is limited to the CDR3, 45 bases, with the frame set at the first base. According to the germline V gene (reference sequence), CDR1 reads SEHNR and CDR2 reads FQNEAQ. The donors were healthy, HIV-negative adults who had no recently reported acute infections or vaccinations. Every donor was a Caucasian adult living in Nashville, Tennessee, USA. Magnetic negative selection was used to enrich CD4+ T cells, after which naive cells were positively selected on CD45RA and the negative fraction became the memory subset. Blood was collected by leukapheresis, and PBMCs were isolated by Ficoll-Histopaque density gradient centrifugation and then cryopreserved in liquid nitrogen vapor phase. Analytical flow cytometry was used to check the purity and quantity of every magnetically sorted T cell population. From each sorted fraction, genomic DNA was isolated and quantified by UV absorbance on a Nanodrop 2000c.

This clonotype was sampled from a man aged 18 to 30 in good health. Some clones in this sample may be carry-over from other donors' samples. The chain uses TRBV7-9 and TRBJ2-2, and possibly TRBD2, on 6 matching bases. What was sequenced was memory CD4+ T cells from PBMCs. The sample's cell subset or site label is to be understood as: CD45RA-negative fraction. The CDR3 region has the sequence CASSSGLLRTGELFF. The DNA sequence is TGTGCCAGCAGCTCGGGACTCCTAAGGACCGGGGAGCTGTTTTTT.